The clone carrying this TCR beta chain was found many times. Its specificity is unknown. The time point: technical triplicate 3. Sorted libraries were derived from about 1 million CD4+ or CD8+ T cells. The record originates from a study of neurological immune-mediated disorders. Study-level results: No CDR3 amino acid sequences were shared by expanded clones across subjects, suggesting private repertoires in all groups. The level of TCR clonal expansion was highest in patients with HTLV-1-associated myelopathy and lowest in multiple sclerosis, where it fell below the level seen in healthy controls.

The cDNA was synthesized by 5'RACE incorporating 10-nucleotide random UMIs. TCRdb re-analysed the 5' RACE reads in MiXCR, keeping a single row per CDR3 protein. The sample has some 30,000 distinct CDR3 sequences, approximately 16% seen once; the top ten hold about 4.9%. The TCR was taken from a female donor with HTLV-1-associated myelopathy (HAM/TSP). Material for sequencing was CD4+ T cells from blood.

The CDR3 DNA sequence: TGCAGCGTTGAAGAGGGGACAGGGTCTTCCACAGATACGCAGTATTTT. Protein sequence: CSVEEGTGSSTDTQYF. The rearrangement uses TRBV29-1 and TRBJ2-3, with 9 bases matching TRBD1. CDR1 SQVTM and CDR2 ANQGSEA come from the germline V gene. The CDR3 length is 16 residues. Trimming took 0 bases from V and 2 from J; bases not matched to a gene: 6.